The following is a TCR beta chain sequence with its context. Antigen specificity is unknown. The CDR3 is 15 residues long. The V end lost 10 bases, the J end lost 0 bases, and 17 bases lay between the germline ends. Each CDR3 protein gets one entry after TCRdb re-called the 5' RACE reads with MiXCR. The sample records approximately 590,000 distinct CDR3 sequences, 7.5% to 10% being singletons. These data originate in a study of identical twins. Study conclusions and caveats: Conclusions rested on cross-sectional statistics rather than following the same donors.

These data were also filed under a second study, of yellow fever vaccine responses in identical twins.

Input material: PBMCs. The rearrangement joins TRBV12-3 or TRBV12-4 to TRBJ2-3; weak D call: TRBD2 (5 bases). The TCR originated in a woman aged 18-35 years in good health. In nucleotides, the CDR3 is TGTGCCAAAATCGGGGAGCAGAAAAGCACAGATACGCAGTATTTT. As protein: CAKIGEQKSTDTQYF.